Below are 26 T cell receptor beta chains sequenced from a single sample in a study of glioma-infiltrating T cells. The iRepertoire nested amplicon-rescue multiplex PCR amplified TCR alpha and beta CDR3s from RNA. TCRdb passed the multiplex PCR reads through MiXCR, listing each CDR3 protein once. The table records under 200,000 distinct CDR3 sequences, approximately 30% of them present only once. The sequenced sample consisted of glioma tissue, nonneoplastic brain tissue, or PBMCs (not recorded which). These receptors all stem from a human donor with low-grade glioma or glioblastoma, undergoing nonglioma brain surgery, or in good health (not recorded which).

This clonotype was counted at least ten times. The J gene is TRBJ2-3, the V gene TRBV6-1; D is perhaps TRBD2 (5 bases). The CDR3 runs to 15 residues. The V gene lost 6 bases and the J gene lost 4 bases, with 17 bases spanning the gap. Per the germline V gene, CDR1 is MNHNS and CDR2 is SASEGT. CDR3: CASSRAAVGADTQYF. CDR3 coding DNA: TGTGCCAGCAGCCGAGCAGCCGTGGGAGCAGATACGCAGTATTTT.

Many counts were recorded for this clonotype. V usage is TRBV6-4 and J usage is TRBJ2-1; D gene unclear. Germline V gives CDR1 MRHNA, CDR2 SNTAGT. V lost 0 bases to trimming and J lost 6 bases, with 6 bases between them. CDR3 length: 13 residues. CDR3 in amino acids: CASSDSESNEQFF. CDR3 nucleotides: TGTGCCAGCAGTGACTCAGAAAGCAATGAGCAGTTCTTC.

This clonotype was counted a few times. This may be a read error: a much more frequent sequence differs by one nucleotide. The chain carries TRBV10-3 and TRBJ1-3, with unresolved D. V was cut by 2 bases and J by 0 bases, with 11 bases left in between. Germline V gene sequence: CDR1 ENHRY, CDR2 SYGVKD. This CDR3 has 16 residues. The chain's CDR3 is CAISEPDGYSGNTIYF. CDR3 nucleotides: TGTGCCATCAGTGAGCCGGACGGATACTCTGGAAACACCATATATTTT.

This clonotype has a single count. A clone one base away is much larger, so this may be a read error. The chain uses TRBV7-3 and TRBJ2-7; weak D call: TRBD2 (6 bases). Germline V gene sequence: CDR1 SGHTA, CDR2 FQGTGA. This CDR3 comprises 14 residues. V dropped 4 bases and J dropped 1 base, with 11 bases sitting between them. The CDR3 DNA sequence: TGTGCCAGCAGCTCTCGCGGGAATTCCTACGAGCAGTACTTC. Its protein is CASSSRGNSYEQYF.

This clonotype was detected ten times or more. V and J are TRBV4-1 and TRBJ2-7; D not certain. The CDR3 is 15 amino acids. V dropped 1 base and J dropped 2 bases, with 12 bases sitting between them. Germline V CDR1 and CDR2: MGHRA, YSYEKL. The CDR3 region is CASSQARDTAYEQYF. For the CDR3, the DNA is TGCGCCAGCAGCCAAGCTAGAGACACGGCCTACGAGCAGTACTTC.

This clonotype was seen repeatedly, ten times or more. V and J are TRBV4-1 and TRBJ2-7; the match to TRBD1 covers 9 bases. The CDR3 contains 15 residues. The germline gives CDR1 MGHRA, CDR2 YSYEKL. The V and J ends lost 2 bases and 4 bases, in that order; junction bases with no gene match: 6. CDR3 residues: CASSQWDREGYEQYF. The CDR3 DNA reads as TGCGCCAGCAGCCAATGGGACAGGGAGGGGTACGAGCAGTACTTC.

This clonotype was counted at least ten times. The V and J genes are TRBV24-1 and TRBJ2-7; D is ambiguous. Germline assignment: CDR1 KGHDR and CDR2 SFDVKD. The V end lost 5 bases, the J end lost 6 bases, and 7 bases lay between the germline ends. There are 11 residues in the CDR3. This chain's CDR3 is CATSAGGEQYF. DNA of the CDR3: TGTGCCACCAGTGCGGGCGGCGAGCAGTACTTC.

Concerning this clonotype itself: One base away lies a much larger clone, so this may be a sequencing read error. This chain joins TRBV7-9 and TRBJ1-1, with no clear D. The length of the CDR3 is 14 residues. Trimming cost V 1 base and J 5 bases, with 11 bases left between them. Germline values: CDR1 SEHNR, CDR2 FQNEAQ (reference sequence). The CDR3 here is CASSLGLGMTEAFF. The CDR3 region has the DNA TGTGCCAGCAGCTTAGGTTTAGGGATGACTGAAGCTTTCTTT.

This clonotype has at least ten counts. The V and J genes are TRBV27 and TRBJ2-2, with unresolved D. The germline V and J ends were trimmed by 0 bases and 6 bases, with 8 bases remaining between them. The length of the CDR3 is 14 residues. The germline V gene has CDR1 MNHEY and CDR2 SMNVEV (reference sequence). The CDR3 loop is CASSLSRRAGELFF. The CDR3 coding sequence is TGTGCCAGCAGTTTATCGAGAAGGGCCGGGGAGCTGTTTTTT.

This clonotype is medium-sized by share. The CDR3 is CASSTLRGKGTDTQYF. The DNA of the CDR3 is TGTGCCAGCAGCACCCTACGCGGGAAAGGCACAGATACGCAGTATTTT. This chain joins TRBV7-9 and TRBJ2-3; possibly TRBD2 for D (6 bases). Germline V gene sequence: CDR1 SEHNR, CDR2 FQNEAQ (reference sequence). The V end was cut by 5 bases, the J end by 1 base, with 16 bases between. The CDR3 spans 16 residues. The complete variable domain, with remaining parts taken from reference TRBV7-9 and TRBJ2-3, reads DTGVSQNPRHKITKRGQNVTFRCDPISEHNRLYWYRQTLGQGPEFLTYFQNEAQLEKSRLLSDRFSAERPKGSFSTLEIQRTEQGDSAMYLCASSTLRGKGTDTQYFGPGTRLTVL.

This clonotype came up many times. V is TRBV4-2 and J is TRBJ2-2; D may match TRBD1 or TRBD2 (6 bases each). This CDR3 region has 14 residues. V was pared by 0 bases and J by 6 bases, with 8 bases between. Germline CDR1 reads LGHNA; CDR2 reads YNFKEQ. The CDR3 bases are TGTGCCAGCAGCCAAGATAGGGGGGCCGGGGAGCTGTTTTTT. It is translated as CASSQDRGAGELFF.

This clonotype was counted only a few times. The rearrangement joins TRBV19 to TRBJ1-4; D remains unclear. The germline gives CDR1 LNHDA, CDR2 SQIVND (reference sequence). This CDR3 has 15 residues. V was cut by 5 bases and J by 3 bases, with 13 bases left in between. The CDR3 bases are TGTGCCAGTAGTGGCGCCAAAGCTTCTAATGAAAAACTGTTTTTT. It yields the protein CASSGAKASNEKLFF. The full variable domain, in which reference TRBV19 and TRBJ1-4 provide the parts outside the CDR3, is DGGITQSPKYLFRKEGQNVTLSCEQNLNHDAMYWYRQDPGQGLRLIYYSQIVNDFQKGDIAEGYSVSREKKESFPLTVTSAQKNPTAFYLCASSGAKASNEKLFFGSGTQLSVL.

Only a few counts were recorded for this clonotype. The chain recombines TRBV19 with TRBJ2-1, with 8 bases aligning to TRBD2. V dropped 5 bases and J dropped 5; count of bases not matched to a gene: 11. Germline V gene data show CDR1 as LNHDA and CDR2 as SQIVND (reference sequence). The CDR3 is made up of 16 amino acids. CDR3 sequence: CASSGIDAGGNNEQFF. CDR3 nucleotide sequence: TGTGCCAGTAGTGGGATAGATGCGGGAGGTAACAATGAGCAGTTCTTC.

The CDR3 here is CASRPGQGVTEAFF. CDR3 bases: TGTGCCAGCAGACCGGGACAGGGGGTCACTGAAGCTTTCTTT. The gene calls are TRBV27 and TRBJ1-1; 11 nucleotides align to TRBD1. The length of the CDR3 is 14 residues. J gave up 4 bases and V 6 bases, and 4 bases lay outside the gene matches. Germline CDR1 MNHEY, CDR2 SMNVEV (reference sequence).

This clonotype has a count of ten or more. The J gene is TRBJ2-1, the V gene TRBV29-1; D ambiguous. The CDR3 is 13 amino acids. Trimming took 6 bases from V and 0 from J, leaving 9 bases between them. Germline CDR1 and CDR2: SQVTM and ANQGSEA. CDR3 nucleotides: TGCAGCGTGGACCGGAGCTCCTACAATGAGCAGTTCTTC. This sequence encodes CSVDRSSYNEQFF.

This clonotype was found many times. The chain carries TRBV6-1 and TRBJ2-7, with 8 bases lining up with TRBD2. CDR3 size: 18 residues. V was clipped by 8 bases and J by 1 base; unmatched bases: 19. The germline V gene encodes CDR1 MNHNS and CDR2 SASEGT. CDR3 sequence: CASEPSWGIAGMSYEQYF. Here the CDR3 DNA reads TGTGCCAGCGAGCCCTCATGGGGGATAGCGGGAATGTCCTACGAGCAGTACTTC.

For this clonotype: A much more abundant neighbour one base away suggests this may be a read error. The chain couples TRBV5-4 to TRBJ2-7; possibly TRBD1 for D (6 bases). The ends were cut back, 2 bases at V and 7 bases at J, with 13 bases in the middle. Germline CDR1 is SGHNT and CDR2 is YYREEE (reference sequence). The CDR3 length is 13 residues. The CDR3 here is CASSFIQGNEQYF. CDR3 DNA: TGTGCCAGCAGCTTCATCCAGGGGAATGAGCAGTACTTC. The full variable domain, in which reference TRBV5-4 and TRBJ2-7 provide the parts outside the CDR3, is ETGVTQSPTHLIKTRGQQVTLRCSSQSGHNTVSWYQQALGQGPQFIFQYYREEENGRGNFPPRFSGLQFPNYSSELNVNALELDDSALYLCASSFIQGNEQYFGPGTRLTVT.

Of note for this clonotype: Being one base from a much bigger clone, this may be a read error. CDR3 sequence reads: CAGRFAEDRPQHF. Written as DNA, the CDR3 is TGTGCCGGCAGGTTCGCCGAAGATCGGCCCCAGCATTTT. V usage is TRBV7-2 and J usage is TRBJ1-5; D call uncertain. CDR1 is SGHTA and CDR2 is FQGNSA in the germline V gene. The CDR3 runs to 13 residues.

This clonotype was recorded a few times. The rearrangement uses TRBV3-1 and TRBJ2-5; TRBD2 might be the D (5 bases). This CDR3 has 15 residues. Per the germline V gene, CDR1 is LGHDT and CDR2 is YNNKEL (reference sequence). The ends were cut back, 8 bases at V and 2 bases at J, with 18 bases in the middle. CDR3 sequence reads: CASRNEADLQETQYF. CDR3 DNA sequence: TGTGCCAGCCGCAACGAAGCGGACCTGCAAGAGACCCAGTACTTC.

In this sample, this clonotype turned up many times. The genes are TRBV29-1 and TRBJ1-2; 8 nucleotides line up with TRBD1. Germline loops: CDR1 SQVTM, CDR2 ANQGSEA. The junction had 3 bases not matched to a gene; V was cut back by 8 bases and J by 4 bases. The CDR3 extends over 11 amino acids. CDR3 DNA: TGCAGCTCCGGGACAGGCTATGGCTACACCTTC. It codes for CSSGTGYGYTF.

This clonotype was found many times. This chain joins TRBV3-1 and TRBJ2-5; 9 bases agree with TRBD2. This CDR3 spans 14 amino acids. CDR1 and CDR2 from the germline V gene are LGHDT and YNNKEL (reference sequence). Trimming at V came to 4 bases and at J to 2 bases, leaving 2 bases not matched to a gene. CDR3 DNA: TGTGCCAGCAGCCGGAGCGGGGGGCAAGAGACCCAGTACTTC. This codes for CASSRSGGQETQYF.

A single count supports this clonotype. One base away lies a much larger clone, so this may be a sequencing read error. This chain links TRBV7-6 with TRBJ2-7; TRBD1 might be the D (6 bases). The CDR3 consists of 14 residues. Germline assignment: CDR1 SGHVS and CDR2 FNYEAQ. CDR3 nucleotides: TGTGCCAGCAGCCCACGGACAGTTCCCTACGAGAAGTACTTC. Translating it yields CASSPRTVPYEKYF.

This clonotype turned up a few times. The chain joins TRBV2 to TRBJ2-3, with D perhaps matching TRBD2 (6 bases). Germline V CDR1 and CDR2: SNHLY, FYNNEI. Deletions cut 6 bases from V and 2 bases from J, with 24 bases between. This CDR3 has 18 amino acids. The CDR3 nucleotides read TGTGCCAGCAGGGGGCTTTATCTAGCGACTCAAGACACAGATACGCAGTATTTT. Amino acid sequence: CASRGLYLATQDTDTQYF.

Concerning this clonotype itself: A much larger clone differs by one base, so this may be a read error. This chain's CDR3 is CAILDGARYGYTF. The CDR3 nucleotides are TGTGCCATCCTTGACGGGGCCCGCTATGGCTACACCTTC. V is TRBV2 and J is TRBJ2-7, with D perhaps TRBD1 (5 bases). Matching the DNA end better, TRBJ1-2 makes the J call doubtful. Germline CDR1 reads SNHLY; CDR2 reads FYNNEI. The CDR3 runs to 13 residues.

Many counts were recorded for this clonotype. The chain employs TRBV4-1 and TRBJ2-1, with D uncertain. The CDR3 runs to 16 residues. Germline V gives CDR1 MGHRA, CDR2 YSYEKL. Trimming left V 4 bases short and J 4 bases short, with 17 bases between. As DNA, the CDR3 is TGCGCCAGCAGCCCTCGAAGGATAGGCTTTTACAATGAGCAGTTCTTC. Its translation: CASSPRRIGFYNEQFF.

The table lists this clonotype with many counts. This chain links TRBV6-1 with TRBJ2-7; 10 positions match TRBD1. The CDR3 extends over 15 amino acids. Germline values: CDR1 MNHNS, CDR2 SASEGT. The V gene end was trimmed by 8 bases and the J gene end by 6 bases; junction bases not matched to a gene: 13. CDR3 amino acids: CASGQDRGAIGEQYF. Here the CDR3 DNA reads TGTGCCAGCGGCCAGGACAGGGGGGCCATCGGCGAGCAGTACTTC.